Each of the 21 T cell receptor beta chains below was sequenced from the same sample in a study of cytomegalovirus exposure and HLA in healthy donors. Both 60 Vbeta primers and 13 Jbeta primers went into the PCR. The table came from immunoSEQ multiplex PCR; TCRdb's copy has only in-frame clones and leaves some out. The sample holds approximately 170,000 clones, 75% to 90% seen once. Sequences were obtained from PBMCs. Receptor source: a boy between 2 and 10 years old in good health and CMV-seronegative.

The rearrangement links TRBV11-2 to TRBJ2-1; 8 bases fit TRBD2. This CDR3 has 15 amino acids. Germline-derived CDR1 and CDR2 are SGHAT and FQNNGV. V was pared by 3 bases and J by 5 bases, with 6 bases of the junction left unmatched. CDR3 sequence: CASSLPSGLNNEQFF. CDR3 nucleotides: TGTGCCAGCAGCTTGCCTAGCGGGCTTAACAATGAGCAGTTCTTC.

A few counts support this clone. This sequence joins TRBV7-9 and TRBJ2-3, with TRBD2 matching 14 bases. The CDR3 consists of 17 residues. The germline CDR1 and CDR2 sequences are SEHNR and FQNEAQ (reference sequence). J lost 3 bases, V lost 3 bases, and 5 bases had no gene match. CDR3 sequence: CASSFAGTSGGTDTQYF. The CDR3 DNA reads TGTGCCAGCAGCTTCGCCGGGACTAGCGGGGGTACAGATACGCAGTATTTT.

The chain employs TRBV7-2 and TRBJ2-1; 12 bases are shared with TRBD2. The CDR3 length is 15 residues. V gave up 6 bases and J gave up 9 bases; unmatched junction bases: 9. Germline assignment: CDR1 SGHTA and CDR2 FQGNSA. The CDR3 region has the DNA TGTGCCAGCAGTACCACTAGCGGGAGGACGGTTGAGCAGTTCTTC. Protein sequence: CASSTTSGRTVEQFF.

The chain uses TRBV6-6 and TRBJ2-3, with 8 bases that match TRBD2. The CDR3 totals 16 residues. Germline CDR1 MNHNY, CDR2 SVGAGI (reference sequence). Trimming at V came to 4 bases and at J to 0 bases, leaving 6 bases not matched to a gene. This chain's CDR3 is CASSSRGGPSTDTQYF. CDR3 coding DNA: TGTGCCAGCAGTTCACGCGGGGGGCCTAGCACAGATACGCAGTATTTT.

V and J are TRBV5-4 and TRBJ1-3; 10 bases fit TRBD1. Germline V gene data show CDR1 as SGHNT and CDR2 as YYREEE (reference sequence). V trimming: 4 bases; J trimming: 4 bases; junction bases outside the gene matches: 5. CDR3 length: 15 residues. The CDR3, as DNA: TGTGCCAGCAGCCACGACAGGGGGCTCGGAAACACCATATATTTT. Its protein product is CASSHDRGLGNTIYF. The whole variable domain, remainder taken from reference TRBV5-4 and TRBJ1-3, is ETGVTQSPTHLIKTRGQQVTLRCSSQSGHNTVSWYQQALGQGPQFIFQYYREEENGRGNFPPRFSGLQFPNYSSELNVNALELDDSALYLCASSHDRGLGNTIYFGEGSWLTVV.

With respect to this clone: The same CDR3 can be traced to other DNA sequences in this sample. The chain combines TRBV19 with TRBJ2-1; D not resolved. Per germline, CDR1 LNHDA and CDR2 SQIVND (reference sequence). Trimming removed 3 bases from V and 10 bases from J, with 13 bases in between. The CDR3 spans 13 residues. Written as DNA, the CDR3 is TGTGCCAGTAGTATTGGGTCGGGTAGCGAGCAGTTCTTC. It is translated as CASSIGSGSEQFF.

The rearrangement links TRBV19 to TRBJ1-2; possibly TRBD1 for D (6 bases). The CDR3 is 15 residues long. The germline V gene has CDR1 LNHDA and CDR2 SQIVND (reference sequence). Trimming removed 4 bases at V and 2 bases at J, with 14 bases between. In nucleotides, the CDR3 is TGTGCCAGTAGTAAGGCAGGGGATCCCAACTATGGCTACACCTTC. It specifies CASSKAGDPNYGYTF.

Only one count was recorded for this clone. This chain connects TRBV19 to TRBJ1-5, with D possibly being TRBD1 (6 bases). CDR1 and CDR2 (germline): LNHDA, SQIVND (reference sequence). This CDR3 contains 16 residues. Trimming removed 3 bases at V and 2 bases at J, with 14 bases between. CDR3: CASSIWRGRGNQPQHF. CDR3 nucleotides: TGTGCCAGTAGTATCTGGCGGGGGCGCGGCAATCAGCCCCAGCATTTT. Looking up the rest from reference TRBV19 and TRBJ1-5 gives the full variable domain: DGGITQSPKYLFRKEGQNVTLSCEQNLNHDAMYWYRQDPGQGLRLIYYSQIVNDFQKGDIAEGYSVSREKKESFPLTVTSAQKNPTAFYLCASSIWRGRGNQPQHFGDGTRLSIL.

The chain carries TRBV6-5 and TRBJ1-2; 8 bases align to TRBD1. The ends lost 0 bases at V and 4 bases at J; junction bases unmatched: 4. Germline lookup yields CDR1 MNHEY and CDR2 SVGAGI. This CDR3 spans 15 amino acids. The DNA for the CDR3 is TGTGCCAGCAGTTACTCGACAGGGGCGCCCTATGGCTACACCTTC. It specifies CASSYSTGAPYGYTF.

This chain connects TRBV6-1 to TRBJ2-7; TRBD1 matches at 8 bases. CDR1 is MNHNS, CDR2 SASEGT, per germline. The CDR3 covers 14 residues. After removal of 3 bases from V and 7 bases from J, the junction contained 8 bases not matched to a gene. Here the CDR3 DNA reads TGTGCCAGCAGTGAGAGGACAGGGCCTCGGGAGCAGTACGTC. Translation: CASSERTGPREQYV.

The CDR3 loop reads CASSGDSQVEQFF. CDR3 nucleotide sequence: TGTGCCAGCAGCGGGGACAGTCAAGTAGAGCAGTTCTTC. V and J are TRBV21-1 and TRBJ2-1; TRBD1 is the table's D call and was not checked against the DNA. TRBV21-1 is a known pseudogene. The CDR3 consists of 13 residues.

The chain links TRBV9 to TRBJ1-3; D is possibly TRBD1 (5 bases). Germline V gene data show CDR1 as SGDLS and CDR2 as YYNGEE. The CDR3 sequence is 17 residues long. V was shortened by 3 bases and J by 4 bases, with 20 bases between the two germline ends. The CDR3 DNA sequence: TGTGCCAGCAGCGACCCAATGGCCCCCGGGGGGGGAAACACCATATATTTT. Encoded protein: CASSDPMAPGGGNTIYF.

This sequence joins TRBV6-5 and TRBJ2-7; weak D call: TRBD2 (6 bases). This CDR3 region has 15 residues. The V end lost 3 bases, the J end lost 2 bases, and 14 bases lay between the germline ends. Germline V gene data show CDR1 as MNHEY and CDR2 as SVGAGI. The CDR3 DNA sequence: TGTGCCAGCAGTTATGGGGGAGGCCCTGCCTACGAGCAGTACTTC. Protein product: CASSYGGGPAYEQYF.

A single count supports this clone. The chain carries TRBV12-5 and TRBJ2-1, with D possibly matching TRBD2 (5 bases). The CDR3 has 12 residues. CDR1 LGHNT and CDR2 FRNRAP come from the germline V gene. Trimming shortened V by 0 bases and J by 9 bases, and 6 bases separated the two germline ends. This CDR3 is CASGLVRGEQFF. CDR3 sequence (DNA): TGTGCTAGTGGTTTGGTACGGGGTGAGCAGTTCTTC.

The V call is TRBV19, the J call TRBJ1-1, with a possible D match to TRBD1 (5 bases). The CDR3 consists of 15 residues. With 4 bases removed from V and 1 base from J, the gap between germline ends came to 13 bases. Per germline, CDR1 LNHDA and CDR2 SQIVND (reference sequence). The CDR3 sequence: CASSTTAIKNTEAFF. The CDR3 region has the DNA TGTGCCAGTAGTACGACAGCGATTAAGAACACTGAAGCTTTCTTT.

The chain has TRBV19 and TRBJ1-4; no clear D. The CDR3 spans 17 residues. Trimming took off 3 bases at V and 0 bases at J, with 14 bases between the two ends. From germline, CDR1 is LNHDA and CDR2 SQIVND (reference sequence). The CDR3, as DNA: TGTGCCAGTAGTATCCCCATGGGCCCCGCAACTAATGAAAAACTGTTTTTT. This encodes CASSIPMGPATNEKLFF.

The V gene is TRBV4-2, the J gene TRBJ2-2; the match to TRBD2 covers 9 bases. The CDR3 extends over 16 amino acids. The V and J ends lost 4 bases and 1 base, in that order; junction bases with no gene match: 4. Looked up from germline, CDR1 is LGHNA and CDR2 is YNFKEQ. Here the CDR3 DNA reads TGTGCCAGCAGCCCGACTAGCGGCAAGAACACCGGGGAGCTGTTTTTT. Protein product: CASSPTSGKNTGELFF.

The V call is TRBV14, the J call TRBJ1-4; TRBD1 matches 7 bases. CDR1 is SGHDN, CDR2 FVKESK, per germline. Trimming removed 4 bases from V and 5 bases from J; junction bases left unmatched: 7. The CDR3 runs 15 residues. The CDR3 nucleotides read TGTGCCAGCAGCCGGTGGACAGGAGGAAATGAAAAACTGTTTTTT. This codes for CASSRWTGGNEKLFF.

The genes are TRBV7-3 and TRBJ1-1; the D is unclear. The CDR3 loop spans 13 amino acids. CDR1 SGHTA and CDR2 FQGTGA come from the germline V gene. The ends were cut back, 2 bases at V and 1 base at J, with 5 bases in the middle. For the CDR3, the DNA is TGTGCCAGCAGCTTATCCTCGAACACTGAAGCTTTCTTT. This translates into CASSLSSNTEAFF.

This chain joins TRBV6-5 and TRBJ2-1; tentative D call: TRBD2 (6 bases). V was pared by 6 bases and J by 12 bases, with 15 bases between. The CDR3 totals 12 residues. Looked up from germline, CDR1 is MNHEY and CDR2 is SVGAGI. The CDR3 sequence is CASRLPGGRQFF. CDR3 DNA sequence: TGTGCCAGCAGATTACCCGGAGGGCGGCAGTTCTTC.

CDR3 sequence: CASSQWEGEDTQYF. The CDR3 coding sequence is TGTGCCAGCAGCCAGTGGGAGGGTGAAGATACGCAGTATTTT. J is TRBJ2-3 and V is TRBV7-2; 7 nucleotides align to TRBD2. J was trimmed by 5 bases and V by 5 bases; bases with no gene match: 7. Germline lookup yields CDR1 SGHTA and CDR2 FQGNSA. The CDR3 has 14 residues.